Shown below are 18 T cell receptor beta chains from a single sample sequenced in a study of CXCR3-negative and CXCR3-positive naive CD8 T cells. Whole-study findings and limits: Comparison of naive cells showed more hydrophobic TRB CDR3s in CXCR3-positive than in CXCR3-negative naive cells.

With UMI labels, 5' RACE was used to prepare the TRB cDNA libraries. TCRdb reworked the 5' RACE reads into one entry per CDR3 protein, no DNA. This table lists around 140,000 distinct CDR3 sequences. These receptors' antigens are unknown. Sequenced: naive CXCR3+ CD8+ T cells from blood. The subset was: CD45RO-CCR7+CD27+CD95- naive CD8+ T cells expressing CXCR3 (TNR3+). The receptors derive from a human donor in good health. Some clones in this sample may be carry-over from other donors' samples.

CDR3 residues: CATRRLWGRMNTEAFF. This chain uses TRBV15 with TRBJ1-1; TCRdb indicates TRBD1, and absent DNA this call remains unverified. The CDR3 covers 16 residues. CDR1 and CDR2 (germline): LNHNV, YYDKDF (reference sequence).

The V gene is TRBV7-9, the J gene TRBJ2-3; TCRdb calls TRBD1, which cannot be checked without DNA. The CDR3 covers 14 residues. Germline V gene lookup returns CDR1 SEHNR and CDR2 FQNEAQ (reference sequence). This CDR3 reads CAHRGGGGTDTQYF.

The rearrangement links TRBV15 to TRBJ2-7; the TCRdb D gene call, TRBD2, has no DNA to confirm it. Germline CDR1 is LNHNV and CDR2 is YYDKDF (reference sequence). CDR3 size: 17 residues. The CDR3 region is CATSTYLTVAGSDEQYF.

J is TRBJ2-1 and V is TRBV9; as DNA is missing, the TRBD1 call by TCRdb cannot be tested. There are 18 residues in the CDR3. Per the germline V gene, CDR1 is SGDLS and CDR2 is YYNGEE. This CDR3 is CASTSPRRDRGNLHEQFF.

This chain uses TRBV29-1 with TRBJ2-1; TCRdb gives TRBD2 as the D gene, but with no DNA this cannot be confirmed. Germline assignment: CDR1 SQVTM and CDR2 ANQGSEA. The CDR3 extends over 13 amino acids. The CDR3 reads CSVEGDLYIEQFF.

The chain combines TRBV12-3 or TRBV12-4 with TRBJ2-7; the TCRdb D gene call, TRBD1, has no DNA to confirm it. The length of the CDR3 is 15 residues. The CDR3 sequence: CASSPGGSGAYEQYF.

This CDR3 is CASSSPRNQGLNEKLFF. The chain joins TRBV6-6 to TRBJ1-4. The CDR3 covers 17 residues. In germline, CDR1 is MNHNY, CDR2 SVGAGI (reference sequence).

This rearrangement joins TRBV29-1 to TRBJ1-4. Germline-derived CDR1 and CDR2 are SQVTM and ANQGSEA. There are 13 residues in the CDR3. The CDR3: CSAADQGGEKLFF.

The V call is TRBV7-9, the J call TRBJ2-7; the D gene TCRdb calls, TRBD2, cannot be checked with no DNA. The germline V gene encodes CDR1 SEHNR and CDR2 FQNEAQ (reference sequence). The length of the CDR3 is 15 residues. The chain's CDR3 is CASSLGLAGVYEQYF.

The chain uses TRBV29-1 and TRBJ2-5. This CDR3 comprises 12 residues. The germline V gene encodes CDR1 SQVTM and CDR2 ANQGSEA. The CDR3: CSVVAAEETQYF.

The CDR3 is CASSQVGTGGFKTYEQYF. The rearrangement joins TRBV3-1 to TRBJ2-7; TCRdb indicates TRBD1, and absent DNA this call remains unverified. This CDR3 is built from 18 residues. In germline, CDR1 is LGHDT, CDR2 YNNKEL (reference sequence).

The chain recombines TRBV12-3 or TRBV12-4 with TRBJ2-3; TCRdb indicates TRBD1, and absent DNA this call remains unverified. This CDR3 comprises 15 residues. CDR3 residues: CASSLAHRGTDTQYF.

The chain carries TRBV12-3 or TRBV12-4 and TRBJ2-3. CDR3 length equals 15 residues. The chain's CDR3 is CASSSFSGSRDTQYF.

The chain combines TRBV12-3 or TRBV12-4 with TRBJ2-5. The CDR3 covers 13 residues. The CDR3 here is CASSARRQETQYF.

The chain is built from TRBV7-3 and TRBJ2-1; TCRdb's assignment of TRBD2 cannot be checked, as there is no DNA. Germline CDR1 and CDR2: SGHTA and FQGTGA. This CDR3 spans 15 amino acids. The CDR3 reads CASSFGAGGFDEQFF.

The V and J genes are TRBV5-6 and TRBJ1-6; TCRdb indicates TRBD1, and absent DNA this call remains unverified. The CDR3 is made up of 13 amino acids. From germline, CDR1 is SGHDT and CDR2 YYEEEE. The CDR3 region is CATSGYYNSPLHF.

The chain has TRBV29-1 and TRBJ2-1; TCRdb's D call of TRBD2 is untestable without DNA. The germline CDR1 and CDR2 sequences are SQVTM and ANQGSEA. The CDR3 consists of 15 residues. The CDR3 protein is CSVDSASGSYNEQFF.

J is TRBJ2-7 and V is TRBV4-1; TCRdb picks TRBD2, but there is no DNA to check that call. The CDR3 loop spans 16 amino acids. Germline CDR1 MGHRA, CDR2 YSYEKL. The CDR3 loop is CASSQEDRAGNYEQYF.